These 18 T cell receptor beta chains were sequenced from one sample in a study of spatial heterogeneity in lung cancer. MiXCR was run by TCRdb on the 5' RACE reads, yielding one entry per CDR3 protein. The table has around 100,000 distinct CDR3 sequences, 10% to 13% seen once. Stated time point: blood at routine non-recurrence follow-up after resection. The sample consisted of PBMCs, taken at follow-up. Receptors originate from a female donor with early-stage non-small cell lung cancer.

This clonotype came up a few times. This chain connects TRBV10-3 to TRBJ2-1, with 7 bases that match TRBD1. J gave up 7 bases and V 7 bases, and 10 bases lay outside the gene matches. CDR1 is ENHRY and CDR2 is SYGVKD in the germline V gene. This CDR3 comprises 14 residues. The CDR3 loop reads CAINPGTERNEQFF. The CDR3 DNA sequence: TGTGCCATCAACCCCGGGACAGAGCGTAATGAGCAGTTCTTC.

The chain joins TRBV30 to TRBJ2-7; TRBD2 aligns across 10 bases. Germline V gene sequence: CDR1 GTSNPN, CDR2 SVGIG (reference sequence). This CDR3 spans 15 amino acids. Losses at the gene ends were 2 bases for V and 0 bases for J; bases not matched to a gene: 4. This CDR3 reads CAWSRGLAYSYEQYF. In nucleotides, the CDR3 is TGTGCCTGGAGTCGGGGACTAGCGTACTCCTACGAGCAGTACTTC.

This clonotype was recorded many times. The gene calls are TRBV9 and TRBJ2-1, with 12 bases aligning to TRBD2. Losses at the gene ends were 5 bases for V and 7 bases for J; bases not matched to a gene: 7. This CDR3 is 15 amino acids long. In germline, CDR1 is SGDLS, CDR2 YYNGEE. CDR3 DNA sequence: TGTGCCAGCAGTGAGACTAGCGGGAGTTTTAATGAGCAGTTCTTC. Encoded protein: CASSETSGSFNEQFF.

This clonotype was found a few times. This chain uses TRBV5-1 with TRBJ2-6, with D tentatively TRBD1 or TRBD2 (6 bases each). The CDR3 has 17 amino acids. Germline values: CDR1 SGHRS, CDR2 YFSETQ. V lost 1 base and J lost 0, with 11 bases in between. In DNA form, the CDR3 reads TGCGCCAGCAGCTTGCCGGGGGCCAACTCTGGGGCCAACGTCCTGACTTTC. It yields the protein CASSLPGANSGANVLTF.

V usage is TRBV20-1 and J usage is TRBJ2-7, with 11 bases lining up with TRBD2. The CDR3 runs 15 residues. Looked up from germline, CDR1 is DFQATT and CDR2 is SNEGSKA (reference sequence). V lost 5 bases to trimming and J lost 4 bases; unmatched junction nucleotides: 10. The CDR3 nucleotides read TGCAGTGCTGGGACTAGCGGCTTGCCGAATTACGAGCAGTACTTC. This translates into CSAGTSGLPNYEQYF.

Comment on this clonotype: The junction does not match germline at one end; this may be a read error. This chain uses TRBV12-3 or TRBV12-4 with TRBJ2-6; TRBD2 might be the D (6 bases). The CDR3 length is 16 residues. The CDR3 reads CASSFRGTSGANLLTF. The CDR3 DNA reads TGTGCCAGCAGTTTTCGCGGGACCTCTGGGGCCAACCTCCTGACTTTC.

This clonotype was recorded many times. V usage is TRBV6-5 and J usage is TRBJ1-2; D remains ambiguous. The CDR3 is 13 amino acids. The V gene's germline CDR1 is MNHEY and CDR2 SVGAGI. V shed 6 bases and J shed 11 bases, with 19 bases lying between them. CDR3 protein: CASSRARLTRYTF. The CDR3, as DNA: TGTGCCAGCAGCCGAGCCCGTCTGACGAGGTACACCTTC.

The chain carries TRBV19 and TRBJ2-7; 11 bases fit TRBD2. The germline V gene has CDR1 LNHDA and CDR2 SQIVND (reference sequence). This CDR3 spans 16 amino acids. V lost 4 bases and J lost 4; bases outside the gene matches: 9. Written as DNA, the CDR3 is TGTGCCAGTAGTAAACGTAGCGGGAGGGGATCTTACGAGCAGTACTTC. Protein product: CASSKRSGRGSYEQYF.

V and J are TRBV20-1 and TRBJ2-2; 14 nucleotides align to TRBD2. CDR1 DFQATT and CDR2 SNEGSKA come from the germline V gene (reference sequence). The CDR3 consists of 15 residues. J gave up 6 bases and V 2 bases, and 2 bases lay outside the gene matches. This CDR3 is CSARLGLAGAGELFF. CDR3 nucleotide sequence: TGCAGTGCTAGATTGGGACTAGCGGGGGCCGGGGAGCTGTTTTTT.

In its sample, this clonotype was seen many times. The V call is TRBV29-1, the J call TRBJ1-1, with 8 bases matching TRBD1. The CDR3 contains 12 residues. V trimming: 6 bases; J trimming: 4 bases; junction bases outside the gene matches: 4. Germline CDR1 SQVTM, CDR2 ANQGSEA. CDR3 bases: TGCAGCGTCGGACAGGGACGCACTGAAGCTTTCTTT. It specifies CSVGQGRTEAFF.

This clonotype was seen a few times. The CDR3 loop is CATSGHGQGTKNIQYF. DNA of the CDR3: TGTGCCACCAGTGGCCATGGACAGGGAACCAAAAACATTCAGTACTTC. The chain uses TRBV24-1 and TRBJ2-4; the match to TRBD1 covers 8 bases. Germline V gene sequence: CDR1 KGHDR, CDR2 SFDVKD. This CDR3 comprises 16 residues. V was pared by 5 bases and J by 2 bases, with 7 bases of the junction left unmatched.

This clonotype was counted many times. The rearrangement uses TRBV27 and TRBJ2-7; a weak D match, TRBD2 (7 bases). V shed 5 bases and J shed 0 bases, with 20 bases lying between them. Germline CDR1 is MNHEY and CDR2 is SMNVEV (reference sequence). The CDR3 is made up of 17 amino acids. The chain's CDR3 is CASSGIKRGGNSYEQYV. The CDR3 DNA reads TGTGCCAGCAGTGGGATTAAGAGGGGGGGGAACTCCTACGAGCAGTACGTC.

This clonotype occurred many times. The V call is TRBV6-4, the J call TRBJ2-1; tentatively, D is TRBD1 or TRBD2 (7 bases each). The CDR3 has 14 residues. Germline V lookup: CDR1 MRHNA, CDR2 SNTAGT. V lost 7 bases to trimming and J lost 0 bases, with 10 bases between them. CDR3 nucleotides: TGTGCCAGCAAGCGGGACAGCTCCTACAATGAGCAGTTCTTC. Its protein product is CASKRDSSYNEQFF.

A few counts support this clonotype. The genes are TRBV6-5 and TRBJ2-6, with no clear D. Germline V gene sequence: CDR1 MNHEY, CDR2 SVGAGI. This CDR3 contains 15 residues. The ends were cut back, 5 bases at V and 0 bases at J, with 8 bases in the middle. The CDR3 DNA reads as TGTGCCAGCAGTCGGGTGTCCTCTGGGGCCAACGTCCTGACTTTC. Amino acids: CASSRVSSGANVLTF.

A few counts support this clonotype. This chain links TRBV5-1 with TRBJ1-5; the D is unclear. This CDR3 comprises 15 residues. V shed 0 bases and J shed 3 bases, with 10 bases lying between them. The germline gives CDR1 SGHRS, CDR2 YFSETQ. CDR3 nucleotides: TGCGCCAGCAGCTTGGACGGCCAGAACAATCAGCCCCAGCATTTT. This gives the protein CASSLDGQNNQPQHF. Based on the CDR3 plus reference TRBV5-1 and TRBJ1-5, the full variable domain is KAGVTQTPRYLIKTRGQQVTLSCSPISGHRSVSWYQQTPGQGLQFLFEYFSETQRNKGNFPGRFSGRQFSNSRSEMNVSTLELGDSALYLCASSLDGQNNQPQHFGDGTRLSIL.

This clonotype was observed a few times. This chain joins TRBV15 and TRBJ1-1; D gene unclear. Trimming cost V 7 bases and J 0 bases, with 9 bases left between them. Germline CDR1 is LNHNV and CDR2 is YYDKDF (reference sequence). This CDR3 comprises 13 residues. The CDR3 loop is CATTQDLNTEAFF. CDR3 in DNA: TGTGCCACCACCCAAGACCTGAACACTGAAGCTTTCTTT.

There are many counts of this clonotype. The chain recombines TRBV19 with TRBJ2-2, with 7 bases matching TRBD2. This CDR3 is 15 amino acids long. Germline V gene lookup returns CDR1 LNHDA and CDR2 SQIVND (reference sequence). J lost 6 bases, V lost 3 bases, and 7 bases had no gene match. CDR3 DNA sequence: TGTGCCAGTAGTATTTTGGCTAGCGGAGCCGGGGAGCTGTTTTTT. Its protein product is CASSILASGAGELFF.

This clonotype showed up many times. The V and J genes are TRBV6-1 and TRBJ1-5; no reliable D call. V was cut by 1 base and J by 3 bases, with 7 bases left in between. The CDR3 loop spans 14 amino acids. CDR1 is MNHNS, CDR2 SASEGT, per germline. The chain's CDR3 is CASSEGLVNQPQHF. Written as DNA, the CDR3 is TGTGCCAGCAGTGAAGGACTGGTCAATCAGCCCCAGCATTTT.